This T cell receptor (beta chain) was retrieved from a study of persistence of HIV-infected CD4 T cells. The CDR3 is made up of 15 amino acids. Germline V CDR1 and CDR2: SGHNT, YENEEA. Trimming removed 5 bases at V and 0 bases at J, with 14 bases between. Regarding this clone: The target antigen is unknown.

The libraries were made with immunoSEQ version 4 in survey mode. The table came from immunoSEQ multiplex PCR; TCRdb's copy has only in-frame clones and leaves some out. This sample yields 35,000 to 50,000 clones, of which just over 90% are seen a single time; about 2% belongs to the top ten. This nonspecific control used anti-CD3/anti-CD28 bead stimulation of CD4+ T cells. Responding CD4+ T cells were sorted by upregulation of both CD40 ligand and CD69. This receptor was taken from an adult man with HIV who was CMV-seropositive. The chain joins TRBV11-3 to TRBJ2-7, with D maybe TRBD1 (5 bases). The sample consisted of CD4+ T cells sorted from PBMCs after roughly 18-hour stimulation, taken from a patient who received antiretroviral therapy. Written as DNA, the CDR3 is TGTGCCAGCAGCCAGGGCAGCCTATTCTCCTACGAGCAGTACTTC. Amino acid sequence: CASSQGSLFSYEQYF.